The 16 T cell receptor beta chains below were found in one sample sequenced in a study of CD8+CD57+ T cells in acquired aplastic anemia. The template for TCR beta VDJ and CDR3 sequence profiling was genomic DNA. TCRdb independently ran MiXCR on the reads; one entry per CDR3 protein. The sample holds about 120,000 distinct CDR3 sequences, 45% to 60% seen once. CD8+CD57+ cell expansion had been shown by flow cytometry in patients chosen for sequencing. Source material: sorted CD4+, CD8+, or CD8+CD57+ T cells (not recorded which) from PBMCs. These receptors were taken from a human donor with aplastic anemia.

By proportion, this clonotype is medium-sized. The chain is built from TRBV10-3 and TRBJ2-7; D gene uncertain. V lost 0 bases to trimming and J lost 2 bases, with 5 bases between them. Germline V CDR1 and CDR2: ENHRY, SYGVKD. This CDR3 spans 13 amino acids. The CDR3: CAISESVAYEQYF. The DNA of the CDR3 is TGTGCCATCAGTGAGTCGGTAGCCTACGAGCAGTACTTC.

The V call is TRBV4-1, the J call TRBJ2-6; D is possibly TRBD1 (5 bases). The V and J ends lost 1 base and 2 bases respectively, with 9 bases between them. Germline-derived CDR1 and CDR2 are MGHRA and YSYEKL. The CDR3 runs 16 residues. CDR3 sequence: CASSQAKGTGANVLTF. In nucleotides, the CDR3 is TGCGCCAGCAGCCAAGCTAAGGGGACTGGGGCCAACGTCCTGACTTTC.

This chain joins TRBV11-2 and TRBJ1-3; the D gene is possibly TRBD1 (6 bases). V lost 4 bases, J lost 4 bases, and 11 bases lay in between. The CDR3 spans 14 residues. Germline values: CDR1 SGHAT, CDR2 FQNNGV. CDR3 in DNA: TGTGCCAGCAGCTATGGACAGTTAGGAAACACCATATATTTT. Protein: CASSYGQLGNTIYF.

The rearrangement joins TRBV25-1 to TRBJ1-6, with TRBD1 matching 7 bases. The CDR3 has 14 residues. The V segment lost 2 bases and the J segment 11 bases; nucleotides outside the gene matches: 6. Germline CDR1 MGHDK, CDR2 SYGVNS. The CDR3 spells CASSERQGPAPLHF. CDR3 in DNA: TGTGCCAGCAGTGAACGACAGGGCCCTGCACCCCTCCACTTT.

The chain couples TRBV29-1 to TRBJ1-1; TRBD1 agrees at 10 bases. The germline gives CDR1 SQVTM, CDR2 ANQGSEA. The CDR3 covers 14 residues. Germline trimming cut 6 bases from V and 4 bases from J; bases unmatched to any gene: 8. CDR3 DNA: TGCAGCGTCCCGGGACAGGGGTCGGGCACTGAAGCTTTCTTT. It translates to CSVPGQGSGTEAFF. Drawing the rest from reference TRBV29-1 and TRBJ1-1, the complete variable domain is SAVISQKPSRDICQRGTSLTIQCQVDSQVTMMFWYRQQPGQSLTLIATANQGSEATYESGFVIDKFPISRPNLTFSTLTVSNMSPEDSSIYLCSVPGQGSGTEAFFGQGTRLTVV.

Here the CDR3 reads CASSVSGESNQPQHF. CDR3 sequence (DNA): TGTGCCAGCAGCGTAAGCGGGGAGAGCAATCAGCCCCAGCATTTT. The chain carries TRBV9 and TRBJ1-5; the D is unclear. The CDR3 covers 15 residues. V was shortened by 1 base and J by 1 base, with 9 bases between the two germline ends. Germline CDR1 is SGDLS and CDR2 is YYNGEE.

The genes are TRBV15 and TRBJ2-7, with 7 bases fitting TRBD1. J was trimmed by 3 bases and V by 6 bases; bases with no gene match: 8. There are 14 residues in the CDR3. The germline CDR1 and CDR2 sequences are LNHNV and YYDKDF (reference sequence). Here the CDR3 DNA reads TGTGCCACCAGGGCTACAGGGGAAGGCTACGAGCAGTACTTC. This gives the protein CATRATGEGYEQYF. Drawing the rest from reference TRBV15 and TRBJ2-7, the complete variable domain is DAMVIQNPRYQVTQFGKPVTLSCSQTLNHNVMYWYQQKSSQAPKLLFHYYDKDFNNEADTPDNFQSRRPNTSFCFLDIRSPGLGDTAMYLCATRATGEGYEQYFGPGTRLTVT.

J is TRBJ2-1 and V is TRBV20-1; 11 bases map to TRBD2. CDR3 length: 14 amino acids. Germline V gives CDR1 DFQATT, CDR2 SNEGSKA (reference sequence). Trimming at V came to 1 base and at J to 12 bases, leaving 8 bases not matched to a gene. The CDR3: CSARGLAGIHGQFF. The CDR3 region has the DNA TGCAGTGCTAGAGGACTAGCGGGAATTCATGGGCAGTTCTTC.

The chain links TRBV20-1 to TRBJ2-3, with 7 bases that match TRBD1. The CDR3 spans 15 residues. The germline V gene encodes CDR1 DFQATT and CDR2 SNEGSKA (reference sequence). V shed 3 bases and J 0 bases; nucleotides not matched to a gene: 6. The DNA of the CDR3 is TGCAGTGCTAGTCCCCCGACAGGGAGCACAGATACGCAGTATTTT. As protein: CSASPPTGSTDTQYF.

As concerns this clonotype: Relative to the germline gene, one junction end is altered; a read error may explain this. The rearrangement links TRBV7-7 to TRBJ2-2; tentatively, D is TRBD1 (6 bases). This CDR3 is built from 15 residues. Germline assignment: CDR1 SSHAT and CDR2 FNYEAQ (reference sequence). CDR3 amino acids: CASSPRTANTGELFF. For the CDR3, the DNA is TGTGCTAGCAGCCCCCGGACAGCGAACACCGGGGAGCTGTTTTTT.

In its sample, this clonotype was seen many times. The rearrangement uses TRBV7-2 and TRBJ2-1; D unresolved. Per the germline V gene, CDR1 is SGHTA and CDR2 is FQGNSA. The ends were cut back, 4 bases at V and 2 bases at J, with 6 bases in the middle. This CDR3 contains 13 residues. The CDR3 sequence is CASSSRTYNEQFF. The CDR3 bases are TGTGCCAGCAGCTCACGCACCTACAATGAGCAGTTCTTC.

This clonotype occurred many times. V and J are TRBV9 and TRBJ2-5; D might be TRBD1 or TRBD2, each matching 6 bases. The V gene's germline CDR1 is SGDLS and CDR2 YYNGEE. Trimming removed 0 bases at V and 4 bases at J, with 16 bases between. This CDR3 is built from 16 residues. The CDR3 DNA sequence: TGTGCCAGCAGCGTAGAGGGTGGGGGGCAGGGAGAGACCCAGTACTTC. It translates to CASSVEGGGQGETQYF.

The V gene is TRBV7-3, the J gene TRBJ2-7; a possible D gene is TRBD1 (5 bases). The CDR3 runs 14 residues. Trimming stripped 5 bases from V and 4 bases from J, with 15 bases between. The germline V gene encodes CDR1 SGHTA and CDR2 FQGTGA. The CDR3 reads CASSQESQGYEQYF. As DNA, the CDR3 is TGTGCCAGCAGCCAAGAGTCCCAGGGATACGAGCAGTACTTC.

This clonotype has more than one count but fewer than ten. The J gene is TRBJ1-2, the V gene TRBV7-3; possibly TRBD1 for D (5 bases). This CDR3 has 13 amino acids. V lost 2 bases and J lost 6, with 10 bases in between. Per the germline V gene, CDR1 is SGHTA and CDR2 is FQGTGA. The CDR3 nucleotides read TGTGCCAGCAGCTTACTAGGGGTGGATGGCTACACCTTC. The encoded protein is CASSLLGVDGYTF.

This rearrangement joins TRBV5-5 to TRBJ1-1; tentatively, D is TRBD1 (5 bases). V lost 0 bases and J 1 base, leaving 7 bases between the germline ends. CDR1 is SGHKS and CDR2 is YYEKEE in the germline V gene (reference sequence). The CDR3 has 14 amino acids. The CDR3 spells CASSLGQSNTEAFF. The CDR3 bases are TGTGCCAGCAGCTTGGGACAGTCGAACACTGAAGCTTTCTTT.

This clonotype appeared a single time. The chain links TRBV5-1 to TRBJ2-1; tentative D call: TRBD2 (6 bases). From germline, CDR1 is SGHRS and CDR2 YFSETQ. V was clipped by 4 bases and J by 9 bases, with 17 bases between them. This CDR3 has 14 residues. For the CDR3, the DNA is TGCGCCAGCAGCCCCGGCGGGGCGAACACTGAGCAGTTCTTC. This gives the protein CASSPGGANTEQFF.